This T cell receptor (beta chain) was obtained from a study of graft-versus-host responses after intestinal transplantation. Study context: Tacrolimus plus steroids were given to all recipients for about 3 years, preceded by anti-thymocyte globulin induction.

Only in-frame clones appear in the TCRdb table, and some are missing; sequencing was by immunoSEQ multiplex PCR. Of roughly 29,000 clones in the sample, nearly 90% are singletons; the top ten hold around 10%. Study-level findings and limits: An association linked early post-transplant HvG declines with peak circulating GvH clone levels. The study found high graft-versus-host to host-versus-graft clonal ratios in allografts of patients with graft-donor T cell macrochimerism.

On this clone itself: Its matching antigen is unknown.

Sequenced here: PBMCs, sampled around 62 weeks after intestinal transplantation. This TCR was recovered from a human patient who received an intestinal transplant, so some T cells may come from the graft donor.

In DNA form, the CDR3 reads TGTGCCAGCAGCCTTCCGGGACAGGGGGATGAAAAACTGTTTTTT. Protein product: CASSLPGQGDEKLFF. J is TRBJ1-4 and V is TRBV5-4; 11 nucleotides line up with TRBD1. V gave up 4 bases and J gave up 6 bases; unmatched junction bases: 5. Germline CDR1 SGHNT, CDR2 YYREEE (reference sequence). The CDR3 consists of 15 residues.